Listed below are T cell receptor beta chains from one sample, sequenced in a study of beta chain features in type 1 diabetes. Sequenced by immunoSEQ multiplex PCR; TCRdb stores in-frame clones only, minus some. The sample carries hundreds of thousands of clones, 15% to 18% recorded once. The sequenced material came from naive CD4+ T cells from blood. Receptors originate from a man between 18 and 29 years old in good health. Both conserved end residues are part of each CDR3. Fields, in order: V gene, D gene, J gene, clone size, CDR3 DNA, CDR3 protein. D genes are given only for firm matches. Clone sizes are given selectively: once, few, many, or a class where the clone is expanded.

V gene: TRBV7-2; D gene: TRBD1; J gene: TRBJ2-3; clone size: many; CDR3 DNA: TGTGCCAGCAGCTTAGCCGGGACAGGCTTCCAGTATTTT; CDR3 protein: CASSLAGTGFQYF
V gene: TRBV28; D gene: NA; J gene: TRBJ1-2; clone size: few; CDR3 DNA: TGTGCCAGCAGTGCCGGGGGTCGCTATGGCTACACCTTC; CDR3 protein: CASSAGGRYGYTF
V gene: TRBV25-1; D gene: NA; J gene: TRBJ2-7; clone size: NA; CDR3 DNA: TGTGCCAGCAGTTTTAGGACCCTCACGGACGAGCAGTACTTC; CDR3 protein: CASSFRTLTDEQYF
V gene: TRBV27; D gene: TRBD1; J gene: TRBJ2-1; clone size: NA; CDR3 DNA: TGTGCCAGCAGGGGACAGGAAAGGGCCAATGAGCAGTTCTTC; CDR3 protein: CASRGQERANEQFF
V gene: TRBV29-1; D gene: TRBD1; J gene: TRBJ2-7; clone size: few; CDR3 DNA: TGCAGCGTTGCGGGAAGGGACAGCGACTACGAGCAGTACTTC; CDR3 protein: CSVAGRDSDYEQYF
V gene: TRBV7-2; D gene: NA; J gene: TRBJ2-7; clone size: NA; CDR3 DNA: TGTGCCAGCAGCCATCAGGGTAGCGAGCAGTACTTC; CDR3 protein: CASSHQGSEQYF
V gene: TRBV11-2; D gene: NA; J gene: TRBJ2-4; clone size: few; CDR3 DNA: TGTGCCAGCAGCTTAATTAAGTTGGCCCAAGGACAGTTAGTAAACATTCAGTACTTC; CDR3 protein: CASSLIKLAQGQLVNIQYF
V gene: TRBV29-1; D gene: TRBD1; J gene: TRBJ1-5; clone size: few; CDR3 DNA: TGCAGCGTTAGGACAGGGAATCAGCCCCAGCATTTT; CDR3 protein: CSVRTGNQPQHF
V gene: TRBV7-2; D gene: NA; J gene: TRBJ1-2; clone size: NA; CDR3 DNA: TGTGCCAGCAGCTTAGTATGGAGGGATCTGGGCTATGGCTACACCTTC; CDR3 protein: CASSLVWRDLGYGYTF
V gene: TRBV5-4; D gene: NA; J gene: TRBJ2-5; clone size: NA; CDR3 DNA: TGTGCCAGCAGCCCGGGGCAGGGACGAGTTTCTGGGACCCAGTACTTC; CDR3 protein: CASSPGQGRVSGTQYF
V gene: TRBV5-1; D gene: TRBD1; J gene: TRBJ2-6; clone size: NA; CDR3 DNA: TGCGCCAGCAGCTTGGTTCAGGGGGCGACTGGGGCCAACGTCCTGACTTTC; CDR3 protein: CASSLVQGATGANVLTF
V gene: TRBV27; D gene: NA; J gene: TRBJ1-1; clone size: NA; CDR3 DNA: TGTGCCAGCAGTCCATCTGGAGGGATGAACACTGAAGCTTTCTTT; CDR3 protein: CASSPSGGMNTEAFF
V gene: TRBV7-3; D gene: TRBD1; J gene: TRBJ2-1; clone size: few; CDR3 DNA: TGTGCCAGCAGCTTAAGCGCAGGGGGTATCAATGAGCAGTTCTTC; CDR3 protein: CASSLSAGGINEQFF
V gene: TRBV28; D gene: NA; J gene: TRBJ1-2; clone size: few; CDR3 DNA: TGTGCCAGCTCCGCAGGGGACACCCTTTTTGGCTACACCTTC; CDR3 protein: CASSAGDTLFGYTF
V gene: TRBV19; D gene: TRBD1; J gene: TRBJ1-6; clone size: NA; CDR3 DNA: TGTGCCAGTAGTTTAAGGGACAGCGATTCACCCCTCCACTTT; CDR3 protein: CASSLRDSDSPLHF
V gene: TRBV18; D gene: NA; J gene: TRBJ2-6; clone size: NA; CDR3 DNA: TGTGCCAGCTCACCACCGTGGTACGTGCGCGAGTCCAACGTCCTGACTTTC; CDR3 protein: CASSPPWYVRESNVLTF
V gene: TRBV9; D gene: NA; J gene: TRBJ2-7; clone size: few; CDR3 DNA: TGTGCCAGCAGCCCTCCGGGACGGTCATCCTACGAGCAGTACTTC; CDR3 protein: CASSPPGRSSYEQYF